This record looks at one T cell receptor (beta chain) sequence and its context. This specimen belongs to a study of beta chain features in type 1 diabetes. The investigators reverse transcribed all of the isolated RNA, so they sequenced expressed TCRB transcripts. The data were produced by immunoSEQ multiplex PCR, yet TCRdb's version contains in-frame clones alone and is incomplete. The table has 350,000 to 450,000 clones, over 11% seen once. Losses at the gene ends were 5 bases for V and 4 bases for J; bases not matched to a gene: 7. CDR1 SGHRS and CDR2 YFSETQ come from the germline V gene. This CDR3 has 14 amino acids.

Sequencing was performed on naive CD4+ T cells from blood. The chain couples TRBV5-1 to TRBJ1-2, with 8 bases identical to TRBD1. The sequence was collected from a man younger than 45 in good health. Here the CDR3 reads CASSSTGDGYGYTF. The DNA of the CDR3 is TGCGCCAGCAGTTCGACAGGGGATGGCTATGGCTACACCTTC.